The 32 T cell receptor beta chains below come from one sample, sequenced in a study of CD8 T cells in ankylosing spondylitis. TCRdb independently ran MiXCR on the 5' RACE reads; one entry per CDR3 protein. The sample lists around 340,000 distinct CDR3 sequences; around 15% were seen once. Sequencing was carried out using blood, either unsorted or a sorted T cell fraction (not recorded which). These receptors originate from a male donor with ankylosing spondylitis or in good health (not recorded which).

A few counts support this clonotype. The chain employs TRBV6-1 and TRBJ1-4, with D possibly matching TRBD1 (5 bases). Germline CDR1 and CDR2: MNHNS and SASEGT. Deletions cut 9 bases from V and 0 bases from J, with 11 bases between. This CDR3 spans 14 amino acids. CDR3 loop: CASRDPTTNEKLFF. CDR3 bases: TGTGCCAGTCGGGACCCTACAACTAATGAAAAACTGTTTTTT.

This clonotype turned up a few times. The rearrangement links TRBV5-1 to TRBJ2-1; D not certain. The CDR3 runs 13 residues. The V gene's germline CDR1 is SGHRS and CDR2 YFSETQ. Trimming shortened V by 0 bases and J by 8 bases, and 9 bases separated the two germline ends. The CDR3 DNA reads TGCGCCAGCAGCTTGGTGAGGATCGATGAGCAGTTCTTC. This encodes CASSLVRIDEQFF.

The J gene is TRBJ1-1, the V gene TRBV7-2, with TRBD1 as a possible D gene (6 bases). V was cut by 5 bases and J by 4 bases, with 14 bases left in between. The CDR3 length is 14 residues. Germline CDR1 and CDR2: SGHTA and FQGNSA. As DNA, the CDR3 is TGTGCCAGCAGCCGGCAGCAGGGGAGCACTGAAGCTTTCTTT. It translates to CASSRQQGSTEAFF.

In this sample, this clonotype turned up many times. The CDR3 spells CASSFSRMNYEQYF. The CDR3 DNA is TGTGCCAGCAGTTTTTCCCGGATGAACTACGAGCAGTACTTC. The chain employs TRBV12-3 or TRBV12-4 and TRBJ2-7; D unclear. Trimming pared 3 bases from V and 3 bases from J, leaving 12 bases between. The CDR3 is 14 residues long.

The chain couples TRBV29-1 to TRBJ2-7, with D perhaps matching TRBD2 (5 bases). The CDR3 loop spans 12 amino acids. The V end lost 4 bases, the J end lost 6 bases, and 13 bases lay between the germline ends. CDR1 is SQVTM, CDR2 ANQGSEA, per germline. Here the CDR3 reads CSVVVFRGEQYF. CDR3 bases: TGCAGCGTTGTGGTCTTTCGGGGCGAGCAGTACTTC.

J is TRBJ2-7 and V is TRBV14, with 8 bases fitting TRBD2. CDR1 is SGHDN and CDR2 is FVKESK in the germline V gene. After removal of 7 bases from V and 4 bases from J, the junction contained 3 bases not matched to a gene. There are 12 residues in the CDR3. The CDR3 DNA follows: TGTGCCAGCAACCGGGAGGGATACGAGCAGTACTTC. The encoded protein is CASNREGYEQYF.

This clonotype was detected many times. The rearrangement links TRBV5-1 to TRBJ1-3; no definite D call. The CDR3 covers 15 residues. V was shortened by 2 bases and J by 0 bases, with 9 bases between the two germline ends. Per germline, CDR1 SGHRS and CDR2 YFSETQ. Here the CDR3 reads CASSFKGPSGNTIYF. In nucleotides, the CDR3 is TGCGCCAGCAGCTTCAAGGGCCCCTCTGGAAACACCATATATTTT.

This clonotype was detected only a few times. V gene TRBV7-7 combines with J gene TRBJ2-1; no clear D gene. Germline V CDR1 and CDR2: SSHAT, FNYEAQ (reference sequence). The germline V and J ends were trimmed by 5 bases and 7 bases, with 21 bases remaining between them. The CDR3 totals 16 residues. The CDR3, as DNA: TGTGCCAGCAGCCCCCTATGGACCGCTTTGGGAAATGAGCAGTTCTTC. Its translation is CASSPLWTALGNEQFF.

About this clonotype: This clone may be a read error of a much larger clone one base away. This chain uses TRBV9 with TRBJ2-5, with 8 bases aligning to TRBD1. Trimming removed 3 bases from V and 9 bases from J; junction bases left unmatched: 10. The CDR3 has 14 residues. The germline CDR1 and CDR2 sequences are SGDLS and YYNGEE. Here the CDR3 DNA reads TGTGCCAGCAGCGGGACAGGGTCTTTGGAGTCCCAGTACTTC. Its protein is CASSGTGSLESQYF. The full variable domain, with the rest looked up from reference TRBV9 and TRBJ2-5, is DSGVTQTPKHLITATGQRVTLRCSPRSGDLSVYWYQQSLDQGLQFLIQYYNGEERAKGNILERFSAQQFPDLHSELNLSSLELGDSALYFCASSGTGSLESQYFGPGTRLLVL.

This clonotype was seen only a few times. The J gene is TRBJ2-1, the V gene TRBV10-3, with 7 bases aligning to TRBD1. The germline CDR1 and CDR2 sequences are ENHRY and SYGVKD. The junction had 7 bases not matched to a gene; V was cut back by 11 bases and J by 0 bases. The CDR3 contains 14 residues. Here the CDR3 DNA reads TGTGCCCTGAGGGACAGCAGCTCCTACAATGAGCAGTTCTTC. This translates into CALRDSSSYNEQFF.

The rearrangement joins TRBV5-1 to TRBJ2-3; possible D gene TRBD2, 5 bases. Germline V lookup: CDR1 SGHRS, CDR2 YFSETQ. The CDR3 loop spans 15 amino acids. The ends were cut back, 5 bases at V and 2 bases at J, with 15 bases in the middle. The CDR3 loop reads CASSSGLLNTDTQYF. The CDR3 coding sequence is TGCGCCAGCAGTTCAGGACTCCTAAACACAGATACGCAGTATTTT.

In this sample, this clonotype turned up many times. This chain links TRBV5-1 with TRBJ2-1; 9 nucleotides agree with TRBD2. Germline CDR1 SGHRS, CDR2 YFSETQ. V gave up 1 base and J gave up 2 bases; unmatched junction bases: 4. This CDR3 has 16 amino acids. CDR3 nucleotide sequence: TGCGCCAGCAGCTTGCTAGCGGGACTGACCTACAATGAGCAGTTCTTC. Translated, it gives CASSLLAGLTYNEQFF.

This clonotype was seen more than once but under ten times. The genes are TRBV5-6 and TRBJ2-7, with 9 positions matching TRBD2. The V segment lost 0 bases and the J segment 3 bases; nucleotides outside the gene matches: 4. The CDR3 contains 15 residues. CDR1 SGHDT and CDR2 YYEEEE come from the germline V gene. This CDR3 is CASSLVRAGGYEQYF. CDR3 DNA: TGTGCCAGCAGCTTGGTGCGAGCGGGAGGCTACGAGCAGTACTTC.

This clonotype was counted only a few times. This chain connects TRBV5-1 to TRBJ2-2; TRBD1 matches 8 bases. CDR3 length: 16 amino acids. After removal of 4 bases from V and 4 bases from J, the junction contained 9 bases not matched to a gene. The V gene's germline CDR1 is SGHRS and CDR2 YFSETQ. The CDR3 region has the DNA TGCGCCAGCAGCCTTGAGCTCAGGGGGCCCACCGGGGAGCTGTTTTTT. It encodes CASSLELRGPTGELFF.

The chain links TRBV11-1 to TRBJ2-7; 12 bases fit TRBD2. CDR3 length equals 18 residues. The V gene's germline CDR1 is SGHAT and CDR2 FQDESV (reference sequence). The V gene end was trimmed by 5 bases and the J gene end by 3 bases; junction bases not matched to a gene: 14. CDR3 protein: CASSEASGRGPSFYEQYF. CDR3 nucleotides: TGTGCCAGCAGCGAGGCTAGCGGGAGGGGACCTTCTTTCTACGAGCAGTACTTC.

This clonotype has more than one count but fewer than ten. J is TRBJ2-3 and V is TRBV20-1; D possibly corresponds to TRBD1 (5 bases). The CDR3 runs 13 residues. V shed 7 bases and J shed 3 bases, with 14 bases lying between them. Germline assignment: CDR1 DFQATT and CDR2 SNEGSKA (reference sequence). CDR3 sequence (DNA): TGCAGTGTTCGCAGGGTTGGGACAGATACGCAGTATTTT. This codes for CSVRRVGTDTQYF.

This clonotype turned up a few times. The chain carries TRBV10-3 and TRBJ1-5; D not resolved. CDR3 length: 15 amino acids. Germline V gene sequence: CDR1 ENHRY, CDR2 SYGVKD. Trimming left V 6 bases short and J 1 base short, with 13 bases between. CDR3 region: CAISEGAESNQPQHF. The CDR3 nucleotides are TGTGCCATCAGCGAGGGCGCGGAAAGCAATCAGCCCCAGCATTTT.

This clonotype was recorded many times. The rearrangement uses TRBV10-3 and TRBJ1-5; D ambiguous. The CDR3 is made up of 14 amino acids. Trimming stripped 3 bases from V and 2 bases from J, with 8 bases between. Germline V CDR1 and CDR2: ENHRY, SYGVKD. In DNA form, the CDR3 reads TGTGCCATCAGTGAAGGCGGAGGCAATCAGCCCCAGCATTTT. The encoded protein is CAISEGGGNQPQHF.

This chain connects TRBV5-6 to TRBJ2-3; D uncertain. The CDR3 is made up of 16 amino acids. V was clipped by 4 bases and J by 0 bases, with 15 bases between them. Germline V lookup: CDR1 SGHDT, CDR2 YYEEEE. CDR3: CASSPSLARSTDTQYF. The CDR3 DNA is TGTGCCAGCAGCCCATCGCTCGCGAGAAGCACAGATACGCAGTATTTT.

This clonotype has just a few counts. The CDR3 reads CASSLSGTGSSYEQYF. The CDR3 DNA is TGCGCCAGCAGCTTGAGTGGGACAGGGTCCTCCTACGAGCAGTACTTC. The V and J genes are TRBV5-1 and TRBJ2-7; TRBD1 agrees at 9 bases. The ends lost 1 base at V and 0 bases at J; junction bases unmatched: 5. The CDR3 loop spans 16 amino acids. The germline V gene has CDR1 SGHRS and CDR2 YFSETQ.

Only a few counts were recorded for this clonotype. The chain joins TRBV19 to TRBJ2-1, with 10 bases identical to TRBD2. J was trimmed by 4 bases and V by 6 bases; bases with no gene match: 3. Per germline, CDR1 LNHDA and CDR2 SQIVND (reference sequence). The CDR3 is 14 amino acids. The CDR3: CASRKRGGYNEQFF. In DNA, the CDR3 is TGTGCCAGTAGGAAGCGGGGGGGATACAATGAGCAGTTCTTC.

The J gene is TRBJ2-1, the V gene TRBV5-1; 7 nucleotides agree with TRBD2. The CDR3 totals 14 residues. The V and J ends lost 7 bases and 4 bases, in that order; junction bases with no gene match: 8. Germline values: CDR1 SGHRS, CDR2 YFSETQ. The DNA of the CDR3 is TGCGCCAGCTCCTGGGCTAGCGGTTACAATGAGCAGTTCTTC. It yields the protein CASSWASGYNEQFF. Supplemented by reference TRBV5-1 and TRBJ2-1, the full variable domain reads KAGVTQTPRYLIKTRGQQVTLSCSPISGHRSVSWYQQTPGQGLQFLFEYFSETQRNKGNFPGRFSGRQFSNSRSEMNVSTLELGDSALYLCASSWASGYNEQFFGPGTRLTVL.

This chain joins TRBV7-2 and TRBJ2-1; 10 bases match TRBD2. The germline CDR1 and CDR2 sequences are SGHTA and FQGNSA. The J segment lost 0 bases and the V segment lost 7 bases, leaving 9 bases of the junction unmatched. This CDR3 has 17 residues. DNA of the CDR3: TGTGCCAGCACCCGGACTAGCGGTGCTAGCTCCTACAATGAGCAGTTCTTC. Protein product: CASTRTSGASSYNEQFF.

This clonotype has a handful of counts. This chain joins TRBV7-2 and TRBJ1-6; no reliable D call. Trimming shortened V by 5 bases and J by 12 bases, and 17 bases separated the two germline ends. The CDR3 runs 14 residues. The germline V gene encodes CDR1 SGHTA and CDR2 FQGNSA. The CDR3 spells CASSPPMRQVPLHF. In DNA form, the CDR3 reads TGTGCCAGCAGCCCCCCCATGCGGCAAGTACCCCTCCACTTT.

CDR3 amino acids: CATSRNLAGGTDTQYF. DNA for the CDR3: TGTGCCACCAGCAGAAACCTAGCGGGGGGCACAGATACGCAGTATTTT. The rearrangement uses TRBV15 and TRBJ2-3; 10 bases map to TRBD2. The CDR3 is made up of 16 amino acids. Germline trimming cut 2 bases from V and 1 base from J; bases unmatched to any gene: 3. Germline assignment: CDR1 LNHNV and CDR2 YYDKDF (reference sequence).

This clonotype was recorded a few times. The chain couples TRBV5-1 to TRBJ1-1; 8 bases are a match to TRBD1. The V and J ends lost 0 bases and 1 base, in that order; junction bases with no gene match: 5. Germline lookup yields CDR1 SGHRS and CDR2 YFSETQ. The CDR3 is 16 amino acids. The CDR3 DNA is TGCGCCAGCAGCTTGGACAGGGGGACTCCGAACACTGAAGCTTTCTTT. Encoded protein: CASSLDRGTPNTEAFF. Variable domain in full (rest from reference TRBV5-1 and TRBJ1-1): KAGVTQTPRYLIKTRGQQVTLSCSPISGHRSVSWYQQTPGQGLQFLFEYFSETQRNKGNFPGRFSGRQFSNSRSEMNVSTLELGDSALYLCASSLDRGTPNTEAFFGQGTRLTVV.

The chain carries TRBV6-5 and TRBJ2-1; tentative D call: TRBD1 (5 bases). The V end was cut by 5 bases, the J end by 7 bases, with 9 bases between. In germline, CDR1 is MNHEY, CDR2 SVGAGI. This CDR3 comprises 12 residues. The CDR3 bases are TGTGCCAGCAGTCAGCAGGGAAATGAGCAGTTCTTC. Protein sequence: CASSQQGNEQFF.

This clonotype has just a few counts. In DNA, the CDR3 is TGCAGCGTTGAACTGCTACCTAATGAAAAACTGTTTTTT. Residues: CSVELLPNEKLFF. The V call is TRBV29-1, the J call TRBJ1-4; D remains ambiguous. This CDR3 is built from 13 residues. V lost 2 bases, J lost 3 bases, and 7 bases lay in between. In germline, CDR1 is SQVTM, CDR2 ANQGSEA. Combining the CDR3 with reference TRBV29-1 and TRBJ1-4 gives the whole variable domain SAVISQKPSRDICQRGTSLTIQCQVDSQVTMMFWYRQQPGQSLTLIATANQGSEATYESGFVIDKFPISRPNLTFSTLTVSNMSPEDSSIYLCSVELLPNEKLFFGSGTQLSVL.

This clonotype has a handful of counts. The rearrangement links TRBV5-1 to TRBJ1-1, with no clear D. CDR3 length: 14 residues. The germline V gene encodes CDR1 SGHRS and CDR2 YFSETQ. The V end was cut by 4 bases, the J end by 0 bases, with 10 bases between. CDR3 residues: CASSTDGVNTEAFF. The DNA of the CDR3 is TGCGCCAGCAGCACCGACGGAGTGAACACTGAAGCTTTCTTT.

This clonotype was counted once. This chain joins TRBV28 and TRBJ2-7; 8 bases fit TRBD1. Per germline, CDR1 MDHEN and CDR2 SYDVKM. CDR3 length: 13 amino acids. V dropped 6 bases and J dropped 3; count of bases not matched to a gene: 4. CDR3 DNA sequence: TGTGCCAGCAGGGGTGGACAGGGCTACGAGCAGTACTTC. Its protein is CASRGGQGYEQYF.

This clonotype showed up just a few times. J is TRBJ2-7 and V is TRBV3-1; no reliable D call. V was clipped by 9 bases and J by 4 bases, with 7 bases between them. Germline V gene sequence: CDR1 LGHDT, CDR2 YNNKEL (reference sequence). This CDR3 is built from 10 residues. The CDR3 coding sequence is TGTGCCAGGGCTATATACGAGCAGTACTTC. It specifies CARAIYEQYF.

The V call is TRBV20-1, the J call TRBJ2-1; the match to TRBD2 covers 9 bases. The CDR3 spans 18 residues. V was pared by 0 bases and J by 2 bases, with 11 bases of the junction left unmatched. Germline loops: CDR1 DFQATT, CDR2 SNEGSKA (reference sequence). Here the CDR3 reads CSARDIASGAFAYNEQFF. CDR3 nucleotide sequence: TGCAGTGCTAGAGATATCGCTAGCGGGGCCTTCGCCTACAATGAGCAGTTCTTC.